This entry concerns a single T cell receptor (beta chain). As yet, its antigen is unknown. The data derive from a study of siplizumab effects on memory and regulatory T cells. Overall study results and limits: The apparent diversity of naive T cells exceeded that of memory cells, and naive T cells seemed to make a major contribution to the alloresponse. Roughly 80-97% of proliferating CD4+ or CD8+ clones defied assignment to a naive or memory phenotype. Mappable alloreactive CD4+ clones averaged around 71% Treg-derived with siplizumab versus about 30% in controls.

Generated by immunoSEQ multiplex PCR, the TCRdb table keeps only in-frame clones and is missing some. The sample has about 46,000 clones; about 94% are singletons. This receptor was taken from a human donor in good health. The sample comprised CD8+ T cells sorted from blood.

The CDR3: CASSMTDIDTEAFF. The CDR3 DNA reads as TGTGCCAGTAGTATGACCGACATTGACACTGAAGCTTTCTTT. The chain has TRBV19 and TRBJ1-1; D gene unclear. V was clipped by 3 bases and J by 3 bases, with 11 bases between them. CDR1 LNHDA and CDR2 SQIVND come from the germline V gene (reference sequence). This CDR3 has 14 amino acids.